This is a list of T cell receptor beta chains from one sample in a study of T cells expressing NK-cell markers. TCRdb reprocessed the 5' RACE reads and keeps a single row for each CDR3 protein, giving no DNA. This table lists roughly 120,000 distinct CDR3 sequences. Sequencing input: blood T cells: a sorted CD56 or NKG2C T cell subset, CD4+ or CD8+ T cells, or bulk PBMC T cells (not recorded which). The receptors shown here come from a woman between 18 and 69 years old in good health. Both conserved end residues are part of each CDR3. The order of the fields is J gene, V gene, CDR3 length, CDR3 protein.

>TRBJ2-7|TRBV9|15
CASSVGQGPSYEQYF
>TRBJ2-2|TRBV4-3|15
CASSQVVTGAGELFF
>TRBJ2-1|TRBV19|16
CASSTSGGDYYNEQFF
>TRBJ2-3|TRBV20-1|19
CSARDLWGLAMFGADTQYF
>TRBJ2-7|TRBV12-3/TRBV12-4|13
CASSPDDTYEQYF
>TRBJ2-1|TRBV6-1|14
CASSRGSSYNEQFF
>TRBJ2-1|TRBV19|14
CASSFGREYNEQFF
>TRBJ2-2|TRBV12-3/TRBV12-4|16
CASTPPRTVNTGELFF
>TRBJ2-2|TRBV12-3/TRBV12-4|15
CASSLWGGGTGELFF
>TRBJ2-1|TRBV9|15
CASSAGGVHYNEQFF
>TRBJ2-7|TRBV29-1|11
CSVEESYEQYF
>TRBJ2-7|TRBV14|13
CASSVTLVGEQYF
>TRBJ2-2|TRBV15|16
CATSRDHQGLTGELFF
>TRBJ2-5|TRBV4-2|14
CASSQATGQETQYF
>TRBJ1-1|TRBV6-5|15
CASSYFGGGYTEAFF
>TRBJ2-3|TRBV20-1|13
CSAPVPETDTQYF
>TRBJ1-1|TRBV2|16
CASPGPGGSANTEAFF
>TRBJ1-2|TRBV5-1|16
CASSLDWGGASYGYTF
>TRBJ2-4|TRBV27|14
CASSPTGSDGIQYF
>TRBJ2-3|TRBV20-1|16
CSVPPWRIGDTDTQYF
>TRBJ2-3|TRBV11-1|19
CASSTFRGPRDGGTDTQYF
>TRBJ1-3|TRBV9|11
CASSDVNTIYF
>TRBJ2-1|TRBV5-1|14
CASSGIPDNNEQFF
>TRBJ1-2|TRBV7-6|17
CASSWLSGPKARYGYTF